This T cell receptor beta chain originates from a study of T cell changes during pregnancy in multiple sclerosis. Trimming at V came to 6 bases and at J to 6 bases, leaving 8 bases not matched to a gene. Germline lookup yields CDR1 MDHEN and CDR2 SYDVKM. CDR3 length equals 14 residues. Data came from immunoSEQ multiplex PCR; TCRdb stores just in-frame clones and leaves some out. The profile shows about 73,000 clones, around 90% of them singletons. Sample: peripheral blood, taken in the second trimester of pregnancy. The TCR sequence derives from a female donor in good health, enrolled as a control in a pregnancy study. The J gene is TRBJ2-7, the V gene TRBV28; 10 bases are shared with TRBD1. In DNA, the CDR3 is TGTGCCAGCAGCAAGACAGGGGGCTCTGGCGAGCAGTACTTC. Translating it yields CASSKTGGSGEQYF.